This T cell receptor (beta chain) was documented in a study of blood T cell repertoires in COVID-19. Original analysis: The assay estimated nucleated cells by amplifying reference gene primers. TCRdb's copy holds only in-frame clones and misses some; the assay was immunoSEQ multiplex PCR. V, J and clone size derive from that table, while D and trimming were established from the DNA sequence. The repertoire consists of some 410,000 clones, with more than 75% occurring once and the leading ten covering 0.95% to 1%. The CDR3 contains 14 residues. Germline-derived CDR1 and CDR2 are SNHLY and FYNNEI. Trimming removed 8 bases at V and 6 bases at J, with 19 bases between.

The rearrangement uses TRBV2 and TRBJ1-2; TRBD1 is a possible D gene (6 bases). This clonotype was obtained from a woman aged 25 to 39 with acute COVID-19. Sequenced material: PBMCs or T cells enriched from blood (not recorded which). The DNA of the CDR3 is TGTGCCAGCGACACCGGGACACCTGAAAATGGCTACACCTTC. Translating gives CASDTGTPENGYTF.